The 10 T cell receptor beta chains below come from one sample, sequenced in a study of regulatory T cells in long-lasting Graves disease. TCR beta libraries were built with iRepertoire HTBI primers and Arm-PCR of CDR3 regions. TCRdb used MiXCR to reprocess the multiplex PCR reads, holding one entry per CDR3 protein. The table has about 400,000 distinct CDR3 sequences, under 20% seen once. Time point specified: newly diagnosed GD, antithyroid drugs for less than 3 months. From RNA extracted from PBMCs, the TCR library was made. These data also featured in a second study, about T cells in Graves' hyperthyroidism and ophthalmopathy.

Specimen: peripheral blood mononuclear cells (PBMCs), collected at new diagnosis, from a patient treated with antithyroid drugs. These receptors were taken from a young woman with Graves disease.

This clonotype has a count of ten or more. The chain carries TRBV12-3 or TRBV12-4 and TRBJ1-6, with 7 bases matching TRBD1. The CDR3 extends over 14 amino acids. V gave up 8 bases and J gave up 6 bases; unmatched junction bases: 7. CDR3 amino acids: CASRTSGGNSPLHF. The DNA for the CDR3 is TGTGCCAGCCGCACCTCAGGGGGTAATTCACCCCTCCACTTT.

This chain links TRBV4-2 with TRBJ2-3; 8 nucleotides match TRBD2. With V trimmed by 3 bases and J by 5 bases, 7 bases remained unmatched. There are 15 residues in the CDR3. In germline, CDR1 is LGHNA, CDR2 YNFKEQ. CDR3 amino acids: CASSHSPAGEDTQYF. The CDR3 DNA follows: TGTGCCAGCAGCCACTCCCCAGCGGGGGAAGATACGCAGTATTTT.

The chain recombines TRBV6-4 with TRBJ1-1, with 7 positions matching TRBD1. Trimming cost V 6 bases and J 5 bases; bases outside gene matches: 6. Germline assignment: CDR1 MRHNA and CDR2 SNTAGT. The CDR3 is 13 amino acids. The CDR3 nucleotides are TGTGCCAGCAGCCAGACAGGGAAGACTGAAGCTTTCTTT. Its translation: CASSQTGKTEAFF.

On this clonotype: This may arise from a read error, as a much more abundant clone is one base away. The chain joins TRBV12-3 or TRBV12-4 to TRBJ2-5, with TRBD2 identical over 9 bases. Unmatched junction bases numbered 6, after V lost 6 bases and J lost 1 base. This CDR3 has 15 residues. Here the CDR3 DNA reads TGTGCCAGCAGGGAGACTAGCGGATTCCAAGAGACCCAGTACTTC. Protein sequence: CASRETSGFQETQYF.

This clonotype was seen at least ten times. The chain employs TRBV4-1 and TRBJ2-7; 7 bases agree with TRBD2. V lost 0 bases to trimming and J lost 2 bases; unmatched junction nucleotides: 10. The CDR3 is 17 residues long. In germline, CDR1 is MGHRA, CDR2 YSYEKL. This CDR3 reads CASSQDLGRGTPYEQYF. Here the CDR3 DNA reads TGCGCCAGCAGCCAAGATCTCGGGCGGGGGACTCCCTACGAGCAGTACTTC.

This clonotype was counted ten times or more. This rearrangement joins TRBV18 to TRBJ2-7; D is ambiguous. With 2 bases removed from V and 3 bases from J, the gap between germline ends came to 5 bases. Germline-derived CDR1 and CDR2 are KGHSH and LQKENI. This CDR3 is 12 amino acids long. The CDR3 DNA sequence: TGTGCCAGCTCACCATCGAACTACGAGCAGTACTTC. Translating gives CASSPSNYEQYF.

The chain couples TRBV18 to TRBJ1-5, with D unclear. The V end lost 8 bases, the J end lost 2 bases, and 16 bases lay between the germline ends. The CDR3 totals 15 residues. Germline assignment: CDR1 KGHSH and CDR2 LQKENI. The CDR3 DNA is TGTGCCAGCGCCCCGGAGGCGTCAGGCAATCAGCCCCAGCATTTT. It encodes CASAPEASGNQPQHF.

This clonotype was found once. Here the CDR3 omits its conserved ending phenylalanine or tryptophan, so a read error is the likely source. The chain links TRBV5-1 to TRBJ2-7, with 7 bases lining up with TRBD1. Germline CDR1 reads SGHRS; CDR2 reads YFSETQ. The V segment lost 1 base and the J segment 1 base; nucleotides outside the gene matches: 5. The CDR3 has 15 residues. The CDR3 region is CASSLLGTASYEQYL. The CDR3 region has the DNA TGCGCCAGCAGCTTGCTCGGGACAGCGTCCTACGAGCAGTACTTA.

Only one count was recorded for this clonotype. This likely traces to a read error, being one base from a far larger clone. The chain has TRBV28 and TRBJ2-1, with a possible D match to TRBD1 (8 bases). The germline V gene has CDR1 MDHEN and CDR2 SYDVKM. Deletions cut 6 bases from V and 10 bases from J, with 28 bases between. The CDR3 length is 17 residues. The CDR3 sequence is CASSTSDRGSTPYEQFF. DNA of the CDR3: TGTGCCAGCAGCACTAGCGACAGGGGCTCTACTCCCTACGAGCAGTTCTTC.

The chain combines TRBV11-1 with TRBJ2-1; 14 bases fit TRBD2. This CDR3 comprises 17 residues. CDR1 is SGHAT and CDR2 is FQDESV in the germline V gene (reference sequence). Trimming removed 5 bases from V and 7 bases from J; junction bases left unmatched: 10. CDR3 in DNA: TGTGCCAGCAGCAGCCAAGGGACTAGCGGGGGTACGAATGAGCAGTTCTTC. Residues: CASSSQGTSGGTNEQFF.